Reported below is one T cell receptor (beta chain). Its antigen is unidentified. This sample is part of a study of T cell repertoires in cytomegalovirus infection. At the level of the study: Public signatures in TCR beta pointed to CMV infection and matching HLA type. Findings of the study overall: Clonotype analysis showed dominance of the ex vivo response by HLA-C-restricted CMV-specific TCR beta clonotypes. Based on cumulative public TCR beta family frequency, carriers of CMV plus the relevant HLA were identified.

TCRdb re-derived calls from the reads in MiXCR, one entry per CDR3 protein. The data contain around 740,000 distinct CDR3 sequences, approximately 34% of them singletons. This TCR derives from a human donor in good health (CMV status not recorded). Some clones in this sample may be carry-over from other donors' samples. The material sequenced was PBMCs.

The chain's CDR3 is CASSRPGVDPPYEQYF. DNA for the CDR3: TGTGCCAGCAGTCGCCCAGGGGTCGATCCTCCCTACGAGCAGTACTTC. V usage is TRBV6-1 and J usage is TRBJ2-7; D is perhaps TRBD1 (6 bases). This CDR3 has 16 amino acids. CDR1 and CDR2 (germline): MNHNS, SASEGT. The V end lost 5 bases, the J end lost 2 bases, and 19 bases lay between the germline ends.